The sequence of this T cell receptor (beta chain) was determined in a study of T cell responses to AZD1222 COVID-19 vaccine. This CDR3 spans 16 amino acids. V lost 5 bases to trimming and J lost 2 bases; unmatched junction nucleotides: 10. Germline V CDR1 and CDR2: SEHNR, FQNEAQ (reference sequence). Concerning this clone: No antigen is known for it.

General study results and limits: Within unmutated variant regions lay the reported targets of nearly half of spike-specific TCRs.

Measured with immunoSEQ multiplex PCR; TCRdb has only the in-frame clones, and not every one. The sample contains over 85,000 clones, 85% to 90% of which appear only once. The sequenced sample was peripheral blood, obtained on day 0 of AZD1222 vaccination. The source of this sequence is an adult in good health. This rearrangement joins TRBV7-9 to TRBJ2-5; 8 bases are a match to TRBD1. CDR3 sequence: CASSPRRTGRQETQYF. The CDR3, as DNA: TGTGCCAGCAGCCCCCGGAGGACAGGGCGGCAAGAGACCCAGTACTTC.